These T cell receptor beta chains were read from a single sample in a study of T cell changes during pregnancy in multiple sclerosis. Some clones are missing from TCRdb's copy, which holds only in-frame ones; the method was immunoSEQ multiplex PCR. There are just under 65,000 clones in the sample; around 96% occur only once, and 2.5% lies in the top ten. The sample consisted of CD8+ T cells from peripheral blood mononuclear cells, taken after pregnancy. These receptors came from a female donor with multiple sclerosis, enrolled in a pregnancy study. CDR3s include the opening cysteine and the closing phenylalanine or tryptophan. The order of the fields is clone size, V gene, J gene, D gene, CDR3 protein, CDR3 DNA. The D gene is left open where the match is weak. Not every row has a clone size; where given, it reads once, few, many or a size class.

-,TRBV13,TRBJ2-3,TRBD2,CASSLSEREASRDTQYF,TGTGCCAGCAGCTTATCAGAGCGGGAGGCCTCTAGAGATACGCAGTATTTT
once,TRBV19,TRBJ1-1,-,CVAGGLGTEAFF,TGTGTGGCGGGGGGGCTGGGCACTGAAGCTTTCTTT
-,TRBV28,TRBJ2-7,TRBD2,CASGSRENSYEQYF,TGTGCCTCCGGGTCGCGGGAGAACTCCTACGAGCAGTACTTC
few,TRBV2,TRBJ1-1,-,CASITDSQNTEAFF,TGTGCCAGCATTACGGACAGCCAGAACACTGAAGCTTTCTTT
-,TRBV7-8,TRBJ2-3,-,CASSLAGGAGDTQYF,TGTGCCAGCAGCTTAGCGGGGGGGGCCGGAGATACGCAGTATTTT
-,TRBV27,TRBJ2-5,TRBD2,CASSLTGLGGVSQETQYF,TGTGCCAGCAGTTTAACGGGCCTGGGGGGGGTCTCGCAAGAGACCCAGTACTTC
-,TRBV7-2,TRBJ1-1,-,CASSLAGSGKNTEAFF,TGTGCCAGCAGCTTAGCTGGGTCAGGGAAGAACACTGAAGCTTTCTTT
-,TRBV7-3,TRBJ2-1,TRBD2,CASSLLAGGSYNEQFF,TGTGCCAGCAGCTTATTAGCGGGAGGATCCTACAATGAGCAGTTCTTC
once,TRBV4-2,TRBJ2-7,TRBD2,CASSAPGLALGEQYF,TGTGCCAGCAGCGCCCCGGGACTAGCGTTAGGTGAGCAGTACTTC
-,TRBV5-6,TRBJ1-1,-,CASSLAGRGSDTEAFF,TGTGCCAGCAGCTTGGCCGGGCGGGGATCGGACACTGAAGCTTTCTTT
-,TRBV5-6,TRBJ2-1,-,CASSLADNEQFF,TGTGCCAGCAGCTTGGCAGACAATGAGCAGTTCTTC
-,TRBV28,TRBJ2-1,TRBD2,CASSLGTSGWVSSYNEQFF,TGTGCCAGCAGTTTGGGGACTAGCGGCTGGGTCAGCTCCTACAATGAGCAGTTCTTC
-,TRBV29-1,TRBJ2-5,-,CSAEQGIGETQYF,TGCAGCGCTGAACAGGGAATTGGAGAGACCCAGTACTTC
-,TRBV4-3,TRBJ2-5,-,CASSQDGADQETQYF,TGCGCCAGCAGCCAAGATGGGGCAGATCAAGAGACCCAGTACTTC
-,TRBV28,TRBJ1-2,TRBD1,CASSRVGQGGAGWAYGYTF,TGTGCCAGCAGCCGGGTCGGACAGGGGGGAGCGGGGTGGGCCTATGGCTACACCTTC
-,TRBV27,TRBJ2-3,-,CASSARTADTQYF,TGTGCCAGCAGTGCGAGGACTGCAGATACGCAGTATTTT
-,TRBV7-9,TRBJ1-5,-,CASSLAAGDGQPQHF,TGTGCCAGCAGCTTAGCAGCAGGGGATGGGCAGCCCCAGCATTTT
-,TRBV7-2,TRBJ1-4,TRBD1,CASSLSTGLREKLFF,TGTGCCAGCAGCTTGTCGACAGGGTTACGGGAAAAACTGTTTTTT
-,TRBV19,TRBJ2-7,-,CASSIVGVANEQYF,TGTGCCAGTAGTATAGTCGGGGTTGCTAACGAGCAGTACTTC
once,TRBV14,TRBJ2-7,-,CASSQQGPNEQYF,TGTGCCAGCAGCCAGCAGGGGCCAAACGAGCAGTACTTC
-,TRBV7-8,TRBJ2-2,-,CASSLLPNTGELFF,TGTGCCAGCAGCTTACTACCGAACACCGGGGAGCTGTTTTTT
-,TRBV6-1,TRBJ2-1,-,CASSGWSGENEQFF,TGTGCCAGCAGTGGGTGGTCCGGGGAGAATGAGCAGTTCTTC
few,TRBV6-5,TRBJ2-2,-,CASSGQGGGTGELFF,TGTGCCAGCAGTGGCCAAGGGGGAGGGACCGGGGAGCTGTTTTTT
-,TRBV30,TRBJ1-6,-,CAWNPGLNSPLHF,TGTGCCTGGAACCCGGGACTTAATTCACCCCTCCACTTT
-,TRBV5-5,TRBJ1-2,TRBD1,CASSFLLGQGLINYGYTF,TGTGCCAGCAGCTTTCTATTGGGACAGGGACTCATTAACTATGGCTACACCTTC
-,TRBV28,TRBJ1-2,TRBD1,CASSPFGQGANYGYTF,TGTGCCAGCAGTCCCTTCGGACAGGGGGCGAACTATGGCTACACCTTC
-,TRBV19,TRBJ2-2,-,CASSPGYPGELFF,TGTGCCAGTAGTCCAGGGTATCCCGGGGAGCTGTTTTTT
-,TRBV7-9,TRBJ2-1,TRBD1,CASSFQTGGSYNEQFF,TGTGCCAGCAGCTTCCAAACAGGGGGCTCCTACAATGAGCAGTTCTTC
-,TRBV30,TRBJ2-7,TRBD2,CAWDTAGDEQYF,TGTGCCTGGGATACAGCGGGAGACGAGCAGTACTTC
-,TRBV28,TRBJ2-1,TRBD1,CATKQTGGYNEQFF,TGTGCCACCAAACAGACAGGGGGATACAATGAGCAGTTCTTC
once,TRBV28,TRBJ2-7,-,CASSLGRSVDEQYF,TGTGCCAGCAGTTTAGGCAGGTCGGTAGACGAGCAGTACTTC
-,TRBV19,TRBJ1-5,TRBD1,CASSPSDRGLQPQHF,TGTGCCAGTAGTCCCTCGGACAGGGGGCTTCAGCCCCAGCATTTT
-,TRBV6-1,TRBJ2-1,TRBD2,CASSVLAGYNEQFF,TGTGCCAGCAGTGTATTAGCGGGGTACAATGAGCAGTTCTTC
-,TRBV7-3,TRBJ2-3,TRBD2,CASSLTSGRTDTQYF,TGTGCCAGCAGCTTAACTAGCGGGAGGACAGATACGCAGTATTTT
-,TRBV27,TRBJ1-2,TRBD1,CASSSPTGTGNYGYTF,TGTGCCAGCAGTTCGCCTACCGGGACAGGGAACTATGGCTACACCTTC
-,TRBV28,TRBJ2-2,TRBD2,CASSPQAGNPNTGELFF,TGTGCCAGCAGCCCCCAAGCGGGAAACCCCAACACCGGGGAGCTGTTTTTT
-,TRBV7-9,TRBJ2-3,-,CASSLGTRPGTDTQYF,TGTGCCAGCAGCTTGGGGACTCGGCCAGGCACAGATACGCAGTATTTT